This is a list of T cell receptor beta chains from one sample in a study of blood T cell repertoires in COVID-19. Clones were read by immunoSEQ multiplex PCR, and TCRdb kept only the in-frame ones, dropping some. The sample holds under 300,000 clones, less than 85% seen once. Material: peripheral blood. Receptors originate from a woman aged 80 or over with active or convalescent COVID-19. CDR3s include the opening cysteine and the closing phenylalanine or tryptophan. Fields, in order: J gene, V gene, D gene, clone size, CDR3 DNA, CDR3 protein. A D gene is named only where the DNA matches it firmly. The size field is filled for only some rows; it gives once, few, many or a size class.

TRBJ1-3,TRBV7-9,NA,NA,TGTGCCAGCAGCTTATTATCCCAGGTCTCTGGAAACACCATATATTTT,CASSLLSQVSGNTIYF
TRBJ2-7,TRBV2,TRBD1,once,TGTGCCAGCAGCGAGACAGGGGATCCCTACGAGCAGTACTTC,CASSETGDPYEQYF
TRBJ2-1,TRBV10-3,TRBD2,NA,TGTGCCATCAGGGTTGAACGTGGACTAGCGGGTATCAATGAGCAGTTCTTC,CAIRVERGLAGINEQFF
TRBJ2-5,TRBV19,TRBD1,few,TGTGCCAGTAGTAGACAGGGATGGGGAGAGACCCAGTACTTC,CASSRQGWGETQYF
TRBJ2-3,TRBV11-2,NA,NA,TGTGCCAGCAGCTTAGATCAATGGGGGGGCAGCACAGATACGCAGTATTTT,CASSLDQWGGSTDTQYF
TRBJ1-5,TRBV2,NA,NA,TGTGCCAGCAAGAAGGGTGCGGGTCAGCCCCAGCATTTT,CASKKGAGQPQHF
TRBJ2-5,TRBV24-1,TRBD1,NA,TGTGCCACGCAACAGGGGTCTGTAGAGACCCAGTACTTC,CATQQGSVETQYF
TRBJ2-2,TRBV6-4,NA,NA,TGTGCCAGCAGTAGGGGACAGAACACCGGGGAGCTGTTTTTT,CASSRGQNTGELFF
TRBJ1-2,TRBV24-1,NA,few,TGTGCCACCAGTGATTCATGGGAGGGAGGCTACACCTTC,CATSDSWEGGYTF
TRBJ1-2,TRBV27,NA,NA,TGTGCCAGCAGCCGAGGGCGGGGTAACTATGGCTACACCTTC,CASSRGRGNYGYTF
TRBJ2-5,TRBV5-4,TRBD2,NA,TGTGCCAGCAGCGATTCGAATCGCGGGGGGGAAGAGACCCAGTACTTC,CASSDSNRGGEETQYF
TRBJ2-3,TRBV12-5,TRBD1,NA,TGTGCTAGTGGTTCCGGACAGGGGGCGGTGGTGGATACGCAGTATTTT,CASGSGQGAVVDTQYF
TRBJ1-4,TRBV7-2,NA,NA,TGTGCCAGCAGCCCGAGGCCGGGTGAAAAACTGTTTTTT,CASSPRPGEKLFF
TRBJ2-7,TRBV6-5,TRBD2,NA,TGTGCCAGCAGAACTAGCGGCTACGAGCAGTACTTC,CASRTSGYEQYF
TRBJ2-7,TRBV27,NA,few,TGTGCCAGCAGGCCCAGGGTTAACCCGCCCTACGAGCAGTACTTC,CASRPRVNPPYEQYF
TRBJ2-7,TRBV13,TRBD1,NA,TGTGCCAGCAGCTTCGGACAGGGGGTCTACGAGCAGTACTTC,CASSFGQGVYEQYF
TRBJ2-7,TRBV4-2,TRBD1,NA,TGTGCCAGCAGCACCGGGACAGGGGAATCCGAGCAGTACTTC,CASSTGTGESEQYF
TRBJ2-3,TRBV4-1,TRBD2,NA,TGCGCCAGCACACCAAGCGGGATGAGCACAGATACGCAGTATTTT,CASTPSGMSTDTQYF
TRBJ1-1,TRBV18,TRBD1,NA,TGTGCCAGCTCACCACGACAGGGTGGGATAACTGAAGCTTTCTTT,CASSPRQGGITEAFF
TRBJ1-2,TRBV28,TRBD1,NA,TGTGCCAGCAGAACCGGGACAGGGTTTGGCTACACCTTC,CASRTGTGFGYTF
TRBJ1-3,TRBV6-5,NA,NA,TGTGCCAGCAGCGAGGCCCGTAGGTCCACCATATATTTT,CASSEARRSTIYF
TRBJ1-1,TRBV19,NA,NA,TGTGCCAGTAGGGAACAGGGGAACACTGAAGCTTTCTTT,CASREQGNTEAFF
TRBJ2-1,TRBV29-1,NA,NA,TGCAGCGTTGACCTACAGGGTCTCGATGAGCAGTTCTTC,CSVDLQGLDEQFF
TRBJ1-6,TRBV5-1,NA,few,TGCGCCAGCAGCTTGGAGGGCAGGGCGGAATCACCCCTCCACTTT,CASSLEGRAESPLHF
TRBJ1-2,TRBV3-1/TRBV3-2,NA,NA,TGTGCCAGCAGCCCGGGGGGGTATGGCTACACCTTC,CASSPGGYGYTF
TRBJ2-5,TRBV5-1,TRBD1,NA,TGCGCCAGCAGCCAGGACAGGTGGGAGACCCAGTACTTC,CASSQDRWETQYF
TRBJ1-1,TRBV7-9,NA,NA,TGTGCCAGCAGTGATGGGTGGAGGAGCACTGAAGCTTTCTTT,CASSDGWRSTEAFF
TRBJ1-5,TRBV19,NA,NA,TGTGCCAGTAGTTCTCGACAGAGCAATCAGCCCCAGCATTTT,CASSSRQSNQPQHF
TRBJ2-3,TRBV3-1/TRBV3-2,NA,NA,TGTGCCAGCAGCCGAGGGATCCGGACAGATACGCAGTATTTT,CASSRGIRTDTQYF
TRBJ1-3,TRBV6-5,NA,NA,TGTGCCAGCATCACCCAGGGAAACACCATATATTTT,CASITQGNTIYF
TRBJ1-4,TRBV3-1/TRBV3-2,NA,NA,TGTGCCAGCAGCCAATCAGACTCGGGGGAGGCTAATGAAAAACTGTTTTTT,CASSQSDSGEANEKLFF
TRBJ1-1,TRBV3-1/TRBV3-2,TRBD1,NA,TGTGCCAGCAGCCCGGACAGGGTAAAAGCTTTCTTT,CASSPDRVKAFF
TRBJ2-1,TRBV7-9,TRBD2,NA,TGTGCCAGCAGCCACGAGACTAGCGGGAGGAACAATGAGCAGTTCTTC,CASSHETSGRNNEQFF
TRBJ1-6,TRBV30,NA,NA,TGTGCCTGGAGTGTATCACAGGGAAGATCACCCCTCCACTTT,CAWSVSQGRSPLHF
TRBJ2-3,TRBV27,TRBD2,NA,TGTGCCAGCAGGAGGGCGGGGGGCACAGATACGCAGTATTTT,CASRRAGGTDTQYF
TRBJ2-7,TRBV15,NA,NA,TGTGCCACCAGCAGAGTTTTCTTAAGTGAGCGGAGACCCTACGAGCAGTACTTC,CATSRVFLSERRPYEQYF
TRBJ1-1,TRBV27,NA,few,TGTGCCAGCAGTCTCGTGGGGGGGCCCACTGAAGCTTTCTTT,CASSLVGGPTEAFF
TRBJ1-2,TRBV19,NA,NA,TGTGCCAGTCGGGGGGATGGCTACACCTTC,CASRGDGYTF
TRBJ2-5,TRBV5-1,NA,NA,TGCGCCAGCAGCTTCGAGCCCAGGGTTGAGACCCAGTACTTC,CASSFEPRVETQYF
TRBJ1-5,TRBV27,NA,once,TGTGCCAGCAGGACAGATAATAGCAATCAGCCCCAGCATTTT,CASRTDNSNQPQHF
TRBJ2-3,TRBV6-2/TRBV6-3,TRBD2,NA,TGTGCCAGCAGTCCAGGACTAGCGGGAGGTGGGGATACGCAGTATTTT,CASSPGLAGGGDTQYF
TRBJ2-3,TRBV5-6,NA,once,TGTGCCAGCAGCTTGGGGGGAGCGTCAGATACGCAGTATTTT,CASSLGGASDTQYF
TRBJ2-7,TRBV11-2,NA,NA,TGTGCCAGCAGCTTACCAGACACCTACGAGCAGTACTTC,CASSLPDTYEQYF
TRBJ1-1,TRBV2,NA,NA,TGTGCCAGCCGATTTAGTCGGGGTATGAACACTGAAGCTTTCTTT,CASRFSRGMNTEAFF
TRBJ1-1,TRBV11-1,NA,NA,TGTGCCAGCAGCTACGCGGGGGGGTCTGAAGCTTTCTTT,CASSYAGGSEAFF
TRBJ1-2,TRBV3-1/TRBV3-2,TRBD1,NA,TGTGCCAGCAGCCAAGGGACAGGGGGCAGGGGCTATGGCTACACCTTC,CASSQGTGGRGYGYTF
TRBJ2-1,TRBV7-8,TRBD2,NA,TGTGCCAGCAGCTTAGTGTCTAGCGGGACCAATGAGCAGTTCTTC,CASSLVSSGTNEQFF